This T cell receptor (beta chain) was sequenced in a study of blood T cells in healthy people across ages. Overall study results and limits: Getting older went along with TCR beta diversity per million T cells dropping roughly linearly.

At least 5.5 micrograms of total RNA were extracted per sample. CDR3 length: 11 residues. CDR1 and CDR2 (germline): SQVTM, ANQGSEA. As concerns this clonotype: Its antigen remains unknown.

It was with a sample-barcoded 5' primer and a J-beta primer mix that a second PCR of roughly 7 to 12 cycles was run. Each CDR3 protein gets one entry after TCRdb re-called the 5' RACE reads with MiXCR. The table has 1,800,000 or so distinct CDR3 sequences, roughly two fifths seen once. The sample was blood. This sequence was found in a human donor in good health. V usage is TRBV29-1 and J usage is TRBJ2-4, with D uncertain. The DNA matches TRBJ2-5 better at its end, which makes the J call doubtful. CDR3 sequence (DNA): TGCAGCGTTGTTGGGGTAGAGACCCAGTACTTC. It encodes CSVVGVETQYF.